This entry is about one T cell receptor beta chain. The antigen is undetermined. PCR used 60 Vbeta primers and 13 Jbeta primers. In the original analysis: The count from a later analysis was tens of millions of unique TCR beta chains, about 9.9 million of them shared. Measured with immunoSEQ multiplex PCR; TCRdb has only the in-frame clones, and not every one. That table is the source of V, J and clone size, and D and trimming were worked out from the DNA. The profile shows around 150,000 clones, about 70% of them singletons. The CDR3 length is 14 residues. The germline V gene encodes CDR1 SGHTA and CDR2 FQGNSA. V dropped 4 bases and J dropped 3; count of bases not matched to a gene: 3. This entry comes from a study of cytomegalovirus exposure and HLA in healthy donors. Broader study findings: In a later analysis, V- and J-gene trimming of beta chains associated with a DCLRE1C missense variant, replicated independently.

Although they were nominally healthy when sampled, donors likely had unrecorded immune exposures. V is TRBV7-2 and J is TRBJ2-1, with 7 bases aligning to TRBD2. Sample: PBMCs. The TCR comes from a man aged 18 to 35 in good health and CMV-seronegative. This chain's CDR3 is CASSSGLGYNEQFF. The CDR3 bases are TGTGCCAGCAGCTCAGGACTAGGCTACAATGAGCAGTTCTTC.